This T cell receptor beta chain was obtained from a study of blood T cells in healthy people across ages. This clonotype occurred a few times. Then a second PCR, running about 6 to 11 cycles, was carried out with a sample-barcoded 5' primer and a J-beta primer mix. Each CDR3 protein gets one entry after TCRdb re-called the 5' RACE reads with MiXCR. This sample has around 1,000,000 distinct CDR3 sequences, with roughly a quarter found just once. Germline V gene data show CDR1 as SGHVS and CDR2 as FQNEAQ. V gave up 3 bases and J gave up 0 bases, with 24 bases separating them. This CDR3 contains 20 residues. This sample was also put to use in a study of T cells of mothers and their children.

Sequencing was performed on blood. The sequence came from a girl aged 2 to 9 in good health. The chain recombines TRBV7-8 with TRBJ2-1; TRBD1 might be the D (7 bases). Written as DNA, the CDR3 is TGTGCCAGCAGCTTTACCCGACAGGGAGGCGGCTCTAGCTCCTACAATGAGCAGTTCTTC. Translation: CASSFTRQGGGSSSYNEQFF.